The sequence of this T cell receptor beta chain was determined in a study of preoperative IRX-2 immunotherapy in early breast cancer (dated by TCRdb to the late 2010s). The CDR3, cysteine through phenylalanine, is 13 amino acids long. Left in the record is the CDR3 DNA by itself, 39 bases read in frame from the first base. Trimming costs V 7 bases and J 2 bases, and their ends lie 10 bases apart. In the germline V gene, CDR1 corresponds to MNHGY and CDR2 to SVAAGI. Concerning this clone itself: What antigen it recognizes has not been identified. Within one base of it there is no much larger clone, and no base qualities were kept.

Explained via the paper, the treatment or condition label denotes: preoperative locoregional IRX-2 cytokine immunotherapy. The samples were obtained from a phase Ib study that tested preoperative, locoregional IRX-2 cytokine immunotherapy designed to prime immune responses. The donors were early-stage breast cancer patients who were given IRX-2 prior to surgery. Library generation was performed with the immunoSEQ multiplex PCR assay. The clones in this table, taken by TCRdb from immuneACCESS, are in-frame only. Not every clone is retained; where verified, under half of the shortfall comes from an unresolved V gene, and the cause of the rest is unknown. Present in this sample are 39,000 or so clones, 70% to 85% of which were seen just once. The ten largest clones add up to 1% to 1.5% of the sample.

The sequences come from tumor tissue, collected after IRX-2 immunotherapy. The receptor was derived from a human donor with breast cancer. Recombination linked TRBV6-9 to TRBJ2-3; the D element might be TRBD1 or TRBD2, as each aligns at 5 bases. The encoded CDR3 is CASKGDPTDTQYF. At the DNA level, the sequence is TGTGCCAGCAAAGGGGACCCCACAGATACGCAGTATTTT.